Reported below is one T cell receptor (beta chain). This record belongs to a study of control samples from healthy donors and cancer patients. This table comes from immunoSEQ multiplex PCR, and its TCRdb copy is limited to in-frame clones, with some not included. The sample shows around 90,000 clones, roughly 86% of them seen only once. This receptor was identified in a man aged 30 to 39 in good health. The sequencing sample was made of blood.

The CDR3 sequence is CAISELSPGDEAFF. As DNA, the CDR3 is TGTGCCATCAGTGAGCTTTCACCGGGCGATGAAGCTTTCTTT. The chain has TRBV10-3 and TRBJ1-1; D is ambiguous. The germline CDR1 and CDR2 sequences are ENHRY and SYGVKD. The V and J ends lost 2 bases and 7 bases respectively, with 14 bases between them. This CDR3 is 14 amino acids long.